These 23 T cell receptor beta chains were all obtained from the same sample, sequenced in a study of T cell changes during pregnancy in multiple sclerosis. This table comes from immunoSEQ multiplex PCR, and its TCRdb copy is limited to in-frame clones, with some not included. The sample includes about 40,000 clones, approximately 94% of them seen just once. Here the sequenced sample was peripheral blood, taken in the third trimester of pregnancy. The receptors shown here come from a female donor with multiple sclerosis, enrolled in a pregnancy study.

The chain combines TRBV5-1 with TRBJ1-2, with TRBD1 matching 7 bases. Losses at the gene ends were 3 bases for V and 6 bases for J; bases not matched to a gene: 5. This CDR3 is 13 amino acids long. CDR1 SGHRS and CDR2 YFSETQ come from the germline V gene. CDR3 loop: CASSYGTVDGYTF. The CDR3 DNA reads TGCGCCAGCAGCTACGGGACAGTAGATGGCTACACCTTC.

The chain employs TRBV19 and TRBJ2-7, with D possibly being TRBD1 (6 bases). V lost 5 bases and J lost 2, with 13 bases in between. Germline loops: CDR1 LNHDA, CDR2 SQIVND (reference sequence). CDR3 size: 14 residues. CDR3: CASSSGVSPYEQYF. The CDR3 DNA follows: TGTGCCAGTAGTTCAGGGGTTTCCCCCTACGAGCAGTACTTC.

This clone was seen once. This rearrangement joins TRBV28 to TRBJ2-5; 12 bases align to TRBD2. The V gene end was trimmed by 4 bases and the J gene end by 4 bases; junction bases not matched to a gene: 10. The CDR3 is 17 residues long. The germline V gene has CDR1 MDHEN and CDR2 SYDVKM. DNA for the CDR3: TGTGCCAGCAGTTCTCCCCGCTCGGGACTAGCGGGAGAGACCCAGTACTTC. It translates to CASSSPRSGLAGETQYF.

This chain joins TRBV27 and TRBJ1-4, with a tentative D call TRBD1 (5 bases). Per germline, CDR1 MNHEY and CDR2 SMNVEV (reference sequence). The CDR3 runs to 12 residues. V lost 8 bases and J lost 8, with 12 bases in between. Here the CDR3 DNA reads TGTGCCAGCGGCTCGTACAGGGAAAAACTGTTTTTT. As protein: CASGSYREKLFF.

The chain is built from TRBV10-3 and TRBJ2-1; D call uncertain. Per the germline V gene, CDR1 is ENHRY and CDR2 is SYGVKD. The CDR3 extends over 11 amino acids. Trimming cost V 4 bases and J 7 bases, with 5 bases left between them. The CDR3: CAISARNEQFF. The CDR3 DNA reads as TGTGCCATCAGTGCCAGGAATGAGCAGTTCTTC.

The chain uses TRBV5-4 and TRBJ1-4; the match to TRBD1 covers 8 bases. V lost 4 bases to trimming and J lost 7 bases; unmatched junction nucleotides: 9. Germline values: CDR1 SGHNT, CDR2 YYREEE (reference sequence). The CDR3 length is 15 residues. The CDR3 is CASSPAVGQGEKLFF. In nucleotides, the CDR3 is TGTGCCAGCAGCCCGGCAGTAGGACAGGGTGAAAAACTGTTTTTT.

J is TRBJ1-6 and V is TRBV5-1, with a possible D match to TRBD1 (5 bases). Trimming removed 1 base from V and 0 bases from J, with 5 bases in between. Germline CDR1 and CDR2: SGHRS and YFSETQ. The CDR3 has 15 residues. The CDR3 protein is CASSLQGSYNSPLHF. In nucleotides, the CDR3 is TGCGCCAGCAGCTTGCAGGGCTCCTATAATTCACCCCTCCACTTT. Filled out from reference TRBV5-1 and TRBJ1-6, the complete variable domain reads KAGVTQTPRYLIKTRGQQVTLSCSPISGHRSVSWYQQTPGQGLQFLFEYFSETQRNKGNFPGRFSGRQFSNSRSEMNVSTLELGDSALYLCASSLQGSYNSPLHFGNGTRLTVT.

This chain joins TRBV29-1 and TRBJ1-5; D remains ambiguous. The V end lost 4 bases, the J end lost 8 bases, and 15 bases lay between the germline ends. Per germline, CDR1 SQVTM and CDR2 ANQGSEA. The CDR3 contains 13 residues. CDR3 nucleotide sequence: TGCAGCGTTGTAAGTGGCAGCGCAGAGCCCCAGCATTTT. It yields the protein CSVVSGSAEPQHF.

The J gene is TRBJ1-4, the V gene TRBV7-9, with D unclear. The V and J ends lost 0 bases and 6 bases respectively, with 14 bases between them. The CDR3 spans 16 residues. CDR1 and CDR2 (germline): SEHNR, FQNEAQ (reference sequence). DNA of the CDR3: TGTGCCAGCAGCTTAGCTTCGGGAGCCAACTATGAAAAACTGTTTTTT. Encoded protein: CASSLASGANYEKLFF.

V and J are TRBV9 and TRBJ1-2; 10 bases are a match to TRBD1. Losses at the gene ends were 0 bases for V and 3 bases for J; bases not matched to a gene: 2. Per the germline V gene, CDR1 is SGDLS and CDR2 is YYNGEE. CDR3 length equals 15 residues. The CDR3 nucleotides read TGTGCCAGCAGCGTAGATGGGACAGGGGACTATGGCTACACCTTC. Its protein is CASSVDGTGDYGYTF.

The chain recombines TRBV6-6 with TRBJ1-1, with D unclear. Deletions cut 2 bases from V and 7 bases from J, with 2 bases between. Germline CDR1 is MNHNY and CDR2 is SVGAGI (reference sequence). This CDR3 has 10 amino acids. CDR3 sequence: CASSYLEAFF. The CDR3 coding sequence is TGTGCCAGCAGTTACCTTGAAGCTTTCTTT.

The rearrangement links TRBV5-6 to TRBJ2-5, with 7 bases that match TRBD2. J lost 11 bases, V lost 2 bases, and 6 bases had no gene match. The germline V gene encodes CDR1 SGHDT and CDR2 YYEEEE. The CDR3 extends over 12 amino acids. The CDR3 is CASSFLRGEQYF. The DNA for the CDR3 is TGTGCCAGCAGCTTCCTCCGGGGGGAGCAGTACTTC.

This clone is a singleton in its sample. The chain links TRBV15 to TRBJ1-4, with 8 bases aligning to TRBD1. The V gene end was trimmed by 11 bases and the J gene end by 4 bases; junction bases not matched to a gene: 6. The CDR3 is made up of 13 amino acids. Germline assignment: CDR1 LNHNV and CDR2 YYDKDF (reference sequence). The CDR3 here is CASGTGFNEKLFF. The CDR3, as DNA: TGTGCCTCGGGGACAGGCTTTAATGAAAAACTGTTTTTT.

J is TRBJ2-1 and V is TRBV10-3; D remains ambiguous. This CDR3 has 11 amino acids. CDR1 ENHRY and CDR2 SYGVKD come from the germline V gene. Trimming took 3 bases from V and 5 from J, leaving 2 bases between them. The CDR3 nucleotides read TGTGCCATCAGTGACGACAATGAGCAGTTCTTC. Translation: CAISDDNEQFF.

The chain recombines TRBV12-5 with TRBJ2-7; the match to TRBD2 covers 8 bases. J lost 2 bases, V lost 11 bases, and 8 bases had no gene match. CDR3 size: 13 residues. The germline V gene has CDR1 LGHNT and CDR2 FRNRAP. CDR3 DNA sequence: TGTGCTCCGACTAGCGTCAAAACCTACGAGCAGTACTTC. It translates to CAPTSVKTYEQYF. Supplemented by reference TRBV12-5 and TRBJ2-7, the full variable domain reads DARVTQTPRHKVTEMGQEVTMRCQPILGHNTVFWYRQTMMQGLELLAYFRNRAPLDDSGMPKDRFSAEMPDATLATLKIQPSEPRDSAVYFCAPTSVKTYEQYFGPGTRLTVT.

The chain carries TRBV5-1 and TRBJ1-2, with 7 bases aligning to TRBD1. The length of the CDR3 is 14 residues. Germline lookup yields CDR1 SGHRS and CDR2 YFSETQ. J lost 7 bases, V lost 6 bases, and 12 bases had no gene match. The CDR3 sequence is CASMPGGNTGGYTF. The CDR3 nucleotides are TGCGCCAGCATGCCAGGGGGTAATACGGGTGGCTACACCTTC.

V gene TRBV5-1 combines with J gene TRBJ2-1, with a tentative D call TRBD2 (5 bases). Trimming left V 0 bases short and J 8 bases short, with 12 bases between. CDR1 is SGHRS and CDR2 is YFSETQ in the germline V gene. The CDR3 is made up of 14 amino acids. The CDR3 here is CASSLVDSIDEQFF. CDR3 nucleotide sequence: TGCGCCAGCAGCTTGGTGGACTCGATCGATGAGCAGTTCTTC.

V and J are TRBV7-2 and TRBJ1-1; TRBD1 might be the D (6 bases). CDR3 length: 14 residues. V lost 2 bases to trimming and J lost 5 bases, with 12 bases between them. Germline CDR1 reads SGHTA; CDR2 reads FQGNSA. The CDR3 region has the DNA TGTGCCAGCAGCTTACAGGGGATCAGTACTGAAGCTTTCTTT. Protein product: CASSLQGISTEAFF.

This clone was seen only once. The rearrangement links TRBV6-5 to TRBJ1-1, with a weak D call TRBD1 (5 bases). CDR3 length: 14 residues. Trimming took off 6 bases at V and 4 bases at J, with 15 bases between the two ends. Germline V gene sequence: CDR1 MNHEY, CDR2 SVGAGI. The CDR3 DNA reads as TGTGCCAGCAGGGCGACAGTGGGAAGCACTGAAGCTTTCTTT. It specifies CASRATVGSTEAFF.

The genes are TRBV19 and TRBJ2-7, with a weak D call TRBD1 (5 bases). The germline CDR1 and CDR2 sequences are LNHDA and SQIVND (reference sequence). Trimming took off 1 base at V and 4 bases at J, with 11 bases between the two ends. The CDR3 is made up of 14 amino acids. CDR3 bases: TGTGCCAGTAGTATAGCGCAGGGTCCATACGAGCAGTACTTC. This encodes CASSIAQGPYEQYF. Drawing the rest from reference TRBV19 and TRBJ2-7, the complete variable domain is DGGITQSPKYLFRKEGQNVTLSCEQNLNHDAMYWYRQDPGQGLRLIYYSQIVNDFQKGDIAEGYSVSREKKESFPLTVTSAQKNPTAFYLCASSIAQGPYEQYFGPGTRLTVT.

This chain connects TRBV9 to TRBJ2-7; D is perhaps TRBD1 (6 bases). The CDR3 spans 14 residues. Trimming left V 3 bases short and J 12 bases short, with 22 bases between. Germline V gives CDR1 SGDLS, CDR2 YYNGEE. The DNA for the CDR3 is TGTGCCAGCAGCGCCGGGACACCTCTGGGTAGAGTGTACTTC. Translation gives CASSAGTPLGRVYF.

The gene calls are TRBV19 and TRBJ1-5; no clear D. The CDR3 is 15 amino acids. Germline V gene data show CDR1 as LNHDA and CDR2 as SQIVND (reference sequence). Trimming cost V 4 bases and J 6 bases, with 16 bases left between them. The CDR3 sequence is CASSTFFQAGQPQHF. The CDR3 nucleotides read TGTGCCAGTAGTACCTTTTTCCAAGCGGGTCAGCCCCAGCATTTT.

The genes are TRBV13 and TRBJ2-5; tentatively, D is TRBD1 (5 bases). Germline-derived CDR1 and CDR2 are PRHDT and FYEKMQ (reference sequence). The CDR3 consists of 14 residues. Between the trimmed V and J ends, which lost 0 bases and 5 bases, there was a span of 10 bases. CDR3 region: CASSLGVRGETQYF. The CDR3 DNA reads TGTGCCAGCAGCTTAGGAGTTAGGGGTGAGACCCAGTACTTC.